This TCR beta chain was found in a study of T-cell reconstitution after alpha-beta-depleted transplantation in children. Points from the study as a whole: Reports say that about two months after transplant, the alpha-beta T cells came out of several hundred graft clones that had expanded.

By share, this clonotype counts as medium-sized (0.01 to 0.1%). Its antigen is currently unknown. As it was prepared, the TCRbeta library received unique molecular identifiers. In TCRdb, the PCR reads were re-called with MiXCR into one record per CDR3 protein. The sample yields approximately 6,800 distinct CDR3 sequences, 5.3% seen once. Germline V gives CDR1 SEHNR, CDR2 FQNEAQ (reference sequence). The V gene lost 5 bases and the J gene lost 0 bases, with 3 bases spanning the gap. This CDR3 spans 12 amino acids. The sample consisted of PBMCs, mostly from graft donor cells, taken 180 days after TCRalphabeta/CD19-depleted stem cell transplant. The chain uses TRBV7-9 and TRBJ2-3; no reliable D call. This receptor was obtained from a child less than two years old who had a stem cell transplant for acute myeloid leukemia, so the T cells may come from the graft donor. DNA for the CDR3: TGTGCCAGCAGCGAGAGCACAGATACGCAGTATTTT. Translation: CASSESTDTQYF.